This T cell receptor beta chain was retrieved from a study of T cells after yellow fever vaccination. TCRdb processed the 5' RACE reads anew with MiXCR; each CDR3 protein has one entry. The sample contains about 320,000 distinct CDR3 sequences, over 3.5% of which appear only once. This clonotype was detected many times. What it recognizes is unknown. The ends were cut back, 6 bases at V and 8 bases at J, with 16 bases in the middle. The CDR3 totals 12 residues. CDR1 is DFQATT and CDR2 is SNEGSKA in the germline V gene (reference sequence). Notes on the study in general: Only a minor proportion of clonotypes was detected across both CD4 and CD8 compartments.

The specimen was PBMCs, collected 15 days after the yellow fever booster vaccination. This rearrangement joins TRBV20-1 to TRBJ1-2, with D perhaps matching TRBD1 (5 bases). This clonotype was obtained from a man aged 18 to 29 who received the YFV17D yellow fever vaccine. The CDR3 nucleotides are TGCAGTGCGTGGACACTCAGGGAGGGCTACACCTTC. Protein: CSAWTLREGYTF.